The TCR beta chain under discussion was sequenced for a study of blood T cells in healthy people across ages (dated by TCRdb to the mid-2010s). Regarding the study in general: In model experiments, roughly one uniquely barcoded TCR beta cDNA molecule per two T cells was captured by template switching. The study measured age-related changes in TCR beta repertoire diversity using deep sequencing normalized with unique cDNA molecular identifiers. Four age groups were formed from the donors: young (average approximately 17 years), middle-aged (more than 35), aged (roughly 58) and long-lived (around 82). To avoid experimental bias, donors of different ages were distributed randomly across sequencing lanes. Two additional independent replicas of 1 million unique cDNA reads from the same blood draw were analyzed for two donors (one aged 18 to 30 and one aged 80 or older). The full study reports these points: Donor CMV infection status was unknown, potentially confounding age-related changes in expanded clonotypes. Total diversity estimates from one million sequenced T cells were considered lower bounds and underestimates. Compared with the aged group, the long-lived group had more naive CD4+ T cells, fewer expanded clones and increased TCR diversity, suggesting age selection. There was a strong correlation between observed TCR beta diversity and the percentage of naive T cells measured by flow cytometry. Because profiling used bulk unsorted PBMCs, naive and antigen-experienced compartments could not be compared conclusively. As age increased, observed TCR beta diversity per million T cells dropped in a roughly linear way, and a significant reduction was already evident by age roughly 40.

The CDR3 starts with the cysteine, ends with the phenylalanine, and has 16 residues. Left in the record is the CDR3 DNA by itself, 48 bases read in frame from the first base. Trimming costs V 1 base and J 10 bases, and their ends lie 20 bases apart. The CDR1 and CDR2 encoded by the germline V gene are SGHTA and FQGNSA. The roughly 39 donors, aged about 6 to 95 years, were systemically healthy Caucasian individuals from Russia. Each donor gave 9.5 to 10 milliliters of peripheral blood, drawn into EDTA-treated Vacutainer tubes. PBMCs were isolated by Ficoll-Paque density-gradient centrifugation, with at least 6 million obtained per sample. Trizol reagent was used to extract total RNA from PBMCs, with at least 6 micrograms per sample. The percentages of naive CD45RAhigh/CD27high T cells were determined by flow cytometry on a PBMC aliquot from every donor. Points on this clonotype: Its antigen has not been determined. Base qualities are missing; no much larger clone stands one base away.

The library was obtained by 5' RACE. The reads were generated on an Illumina HiSeq 2500. A second PCR of roughly 7 to 12 cycles was run with a J-beta primer mix and a sample-barcoded 5' primer. A template-switch 5' adaptor carrying 12 random nucleotides introduced a unique molecular identifier onto each TCR beta cDNA molecule. At least 2.5 million CDR3-containing paired-end reads were obtained from each sample. The Mint cDNA synthesis kit, primed by a TRBC-specific oligonucleotide, was used to synthesize first-strand cDNA from all RNA. After uracil-DNA glycosylase treatment, a first 18-cycle PCR used universal primers M1SS and BC2_uni_R on all cDNA. In the paper's pipeline: Normalization of each sample was performed by random selection of 1 million high-quality reads, each carrying a distinct molecular identifier. Reads sharing molecular identifiers were discarded rather than binned into consensus sequences. CDR3 identification, clonotype clustering and error correction used MiTCR with a Q25 quality threshold and the strictest error-elimination algorithm. A nonparametric unseen species model with Euler transformation was used to estimate lower-bound total TCR beta diversity. Using fastp trimming at Q25 and MiXCR clonotype assembly, TCRdb reanalyzed the public sequencing data and kept in-frame beta chains. Under each unique CDR3 protein, matching rows form one entry showing the most common genes and DNA. TCRdb, not the authors, supplied the V and J calls. This sample is represented by fewer than 1.5 million distinct CDR3 sequences; about 40% of them were singletons. The ten largest clones represent 7% to 9% of the sample.

The rearrangement joined TRBV7-2 to TRBJ2-1; the D call is tentative, TRBD1 or TRBD2, as each matches 6 bases. Sequencing was done on a sample of blood. The source is a woman under 30 in good health. The sequenced DNA: TGTGCCAGCAGCTTAGGGGGGGCTGGGGGACGTACGGAGCAGTTCTTC. Its translation reads: CASSLGGAGGRTEQFF.